This paragraph reports one T cell receptor beta chain. The table came from immunoSEQ multiplex PCR; TCRdb's copy has only in-frame clones and leaves some out. The sample has tens of thousands of clones; approximately 90% are singletons. This sample stems from a study of blood T cell repertoires in COVID-19. Study details: Researchers got acute and convalescent COVID-19 samples from the United States, Italy and Spain. Nucleic acid was either cDNA or gDNA, and it came from T cells, B-cell-depleted T cells, or PBMCs.

The sequence was collected from a man aged 30 to 39 with active or convalescent COVID-19. Sample: peripheral blood.

For the CDR3, the DNA is TGCGCCAGCAGCCCCACCGGGACAGGGAGGTCCTACGAGCAGTACGTC. The encoded protein is CASSPTGTGRSYEQYV. The J gene is TRBJ2-7, the V gene TRBV4-1, with 9 bases lining up with TRBD1. With 4 bases clipped from V and 1 base from J, the junction kept 8 bases outside the gene matches. CDR3 length equals 16 residues. Per germline, CDR1 MGHRA and CDR2 YSYEKL.